The next 26 T cell receptor beta chains were all read from a single sample in a study of T cell responses to AZD1222 COVID-19 vaccine. Method: immunoSEQ multiplex PCR; TCRdb's copy keeps in-frame clones and lacks some. Of about 150,000 clones listed, under 95% are singletons. The source material was peripheral blood, sampled on day 0 of AZD1222 vaccination. These receptors were collected from an adult in good health.

V gene TRBV3-1 (or the pseudogene TRBV3-2) combines with J gene TRBJ1-1, with TRBD1 identical over 7 bases. Germline CDR1 and CDR2: LGHDT and YNNKEL (reference sequence). V dropped 5 bases and J dropped 5; count of bases not matched to a gene: 14. The CDR3 is 16 residues long. CDR3 sequence reads: CASSKGLPGTVTEAFF. The CDR3 region has the DNA TGTGCCAGCAGCAAGGGGCTGCCCGGGACAGTAACTGAAGCTTTCTTT.

The chain uses TRBV5-4 and TRBJ1-4, with TRBD1 as a possible D gene (6 bases). V was trimmed by 5 bases and J by 5 bases, leaving 16 bases between them. The germline V gene has CDR1 SGHNT and CDR2 YYREEE (reference sequence). CDR3 length equals 15 residues. The CDR3 protein is CASSTNRAVNEKLFF. CDR3 nucleotide sequence: TGTGCCAGCAGTACCAACAGGGCTGTAAATGAAAAACTGTTTTTT.

The V call is TRBV7-2, the J call TRBJ1-3; D uncertain. This CDR3 has 14 residues. From germline, CDR1 is SGHTA and CDR2 FQGNSA. V was pared by 2 bases and J by 4 bases, with 9 bases between. The CDR3 sequence is CASSLLAAGNTIYF. CDR3 bases: TGTGCCAGCAGCTTATTGGCAGCGGGAAACACCATATATTTT.

This clone was detected a few times. This chain links TRBV18 with TRBJ2-7, with D possibly being TRBD2 (6 bases). V dropped 2 bases and J dropped 3 bases, with 14 bases sitting between them. The CDR3 has 15 amino acids. Germline V gives CDR1 KGHSH, CDR2 LQKENI. DNA for the CDR3: TGTGCCAGCTCACCAGGGGATGGGGGACTCTACGAGCAGTACTTC. Translation: CASSPGDGGLYEQYF.

The chain has TRBV2 and TRBJ1-2; no clear D. The CDR3 has 16 residues. CDR1 and CDR2 from the germline V gene are SNHLY and FYNNEI. V lost 3 bases to trimming and J lost 3 bases, with 17 bases between them. CDR3 in amino acids: CASSDFGRTLHYGYTF. The CDR3 nucleotides are TGTGCCAGCAGTGATTTTGGACGCACTCTTCACTATGGCTACACCTTC.

The chain uses TRBV7-2 and TRBJ1-6, with 7 positions matching TRBD1. V was clipped by 2 bases and J by 8 bases; unmatched bases: 12. The CDR3 consists of 17 residues. Per the germline V gene, CDR1 is SGHTA and CDR2 is FQGNSA. The DNA for the CDR3 is TGTGCCAGCAGCTTACGGTACTCCATTGACAGGGATTCACCCCTCCACTTT. Translating it yields CASSLRYSIDRDSPLHF. The full variable domain, in which reference TRBV7-2 and TRBJ1-6 provide the parts outside the CDR3, is GAGVSQSPSNKVTEKGKDVELRCDPISGHTALYWYRQSLGQGLEFLIYFQGNSAPDKSGLPSDRFSAERTGGSVSTLTIQRTQQEDSAVYLCASSLRYSIDRDSPLHFGNGTRLTVT.

The chain employs TRBV11-2 and TRBJ1-1; 8 bases are shared with TRBD1. J lost 0 bases, V lost 8 bases, and 8 bases had no gene match. The CDR3 totals 15 residues. Per germline, CDR1 SGHAT and CDR2 FQNNGV. CDR3 in DNA: TGTGCCAGCCGAGGGACAGGACTCATGAACACTGAAGCTTTCTTT. Its protein is CASRGTGLMNTEAFF.

The chain employs TRBV25-1 and TRBJ2-5; tentatively, D is TRBD2 (6 bases). The CDR3 has 15 residues. The V gene's germline CDR1 is MGHDK and CDR2 SYGVNS. The V gene lost 6 bases and the J gene lost 1 base, with 15 bases spanning the gap. The CDR3, as DNA: TGTGCCAGCAGCTCCTTGACTAGGATCCAAGAGACCCAGTACTTC. It encodes CASSSLTRIQETQYF.

This chain joins TRBV5-1 and TRBJ2-2; D is uncertain. Trimming shortened V by 4 bases and J by 7 bases, and 14 bases separated the two germline ends. CDR3 size: 14 residues. CDR1 and CDR2 from the germline V gene are SGHRS and YFSETQ. The CDR3 sequence is CASSHGSRGGELFF. The DNA of the CDR3 is TGCGCCAGCAGCCATGGATCCCGCGGCGGGGAGCTGTTTTTT.

This chain connects TRBV27 to TRBJ2-5; unclear D gene. V was trimmed by 0 bases and J by 4 bases, leaving 0 bases between them. There are 11 residues in the CDR3. The V gene's germline CDR1 is MNHEY and CDR2 SMNVEV (reference sequence). CDR3 coding DNA: TGTGCCAGCAGTTTATCAGAGACCCAGTACTTC. Translating gives CASSLSETQYF.

This chain joins TRBV10-3 and TRBJ2-7; possibly TRBD1 for D (6 bases). V dropped 6 bases and J dropped 3 bases, with 12 bases sitting between them. Germline V CDR1 and CDR2: ENHRY, SYGVKD. This CDR3 has 13 residues. CDR3 loop: CAIRRDTYYEQYF. For the CDR3, the DNA is TGTGCCATCAGACGGGACACCTACTACGAGCAGTACTTC.

The rearrangement joins TRBV28 to TRBJ2-5; 9 bases map to TRBD1. The CDR3 extends over 13 amino acids. The V gene end was trimmed by 5 bases and the J gene end by 7 bases; junction bases not matched to a gene: 5. CDR1 MDHEN and CDR2 SYDVKM come from the germline V gene. CDR3 DNA sequence: TGTGCCAGCAGTATGGGACAGGGTGGGACCCAGTACTTC. Its protein product is CASSMGQGGTQYF.

This chain connects TRBV29-1 to TRBJ2-1; D ambiguous. This CDR3 has 13 amino acids. Germline values: CDR1 SQVTM, CDR2 ANQGSEA. V shed 2 bases and J shed 2 bases, with 7 bases lying between them. For the CDR3, the DNA is TGCAGCGTTGAACTCCTCGCCTACAATGAGCAGTTCTTC. Encoded protein: CSVELLAYNEQFF.

The chain links TRBV4-1 to TRBJ1-1; D unresolved. The CDR3 has 17 amino acids. V gave up 0 bases and J gave up 0 bases, with 14 bases separating them. Per germline, CDR1 MGHRA and CDR2 YSYEKL. This CDR3 reads CASSQDLAGYMNTEAFF. The CDR3 DNA reads TGCGCCAGCAGCCAAGATTTGGCAGGTTACATGAACACTGAAGCTTTCTTT.

This rearrangement joins TRBV20-1 to TRBJ1-1, with D tentatively TRBD1 (5 bases). Trimming pared 3 bases from V and 11 bases from J, leaving 13 bases between. Germline V CDR1 and CDR2: DFQATT, SNEGSKA (reference sequence). CDR3 length equals 11 residues. This chain's CDR3 is CSASQGYRAFF. CDR3 sequence (DNA): TGCAGTGCTAGCCAAGGGTACAGGGCTTTCTTT.

The V gene is TRBV7-2, the J gene TRBJ2-1; 10 positions agree with TRBD2. The CDR3 has 15 amino acids. Germline V gene data show CDR1 as SGHTA and CDR2 as FQGNSA. Trimming took 2 bases from V and 2 from J; bases not matched to a gene: 0. The CDR3 sequence: CASSLLAGAYNEQFF. CDR3 bases: TGTGCCAGCAGCTTACTAGCGGGGGCCTACAATGAGCAGTTCTTC.

The V gene is TRBV30, the J gene TRBJ1-2; D gene unclear. V dropped 2 bases and J dropped 2 bases, with 6 bases sitting between them. CDR3 length: 12 residues. In germline, CDR1 is GTSNPN, CDR2 SVGIG (reference sequence). The CDR3 DNA reads as TGTGCCTGGAGTTACCTCAACTATGGCTACACCTTC. This sequence encodes CAWSYLNYGYTF.

The J gene is TRBJ2-5, the V gene TRBV28, with D unclear. Germline loops: CDR1 MDHEN, CDR2 SYDVKM. This CDR3 has 12 residues. V shed 6 bases and J shed 7 bases, with 12 bases lying between them. The CDR3 DNA reads as TGTGCCAGCAGCCGACTCCCGGGGACCCAGTACTTC. Translating it yields CASSRLPGTQYF.

The rearrangement links TRBV7-2 to TRBJ2-7; 10 bases fit TRBD2. J was trimmed by 1 base and V by 4 bases; bases with no gene match: 7. The CDR3 totals 16 residues. Germline V gives CDR1 SGHTA, CDR2 FQGNSA. Here the CDR3 DNA reads TGTGCCAGCAGCTCAATAAGGACTAGCGGATCCTACGAGCAGTACTTC. Its translation is CASSSIRTSGSYEQYF.

The J gene is TRBJ2-1, the V gene TRBV21-1. TRBV21-1 is recorded as a pseudogene. The CDR3 is made up of 10 amino acids. CDR3 sequence: CASRYNEQFF. The CDR3 DNA sequence: TGTGCCAGCCGATACAATGAGCAGTTCTTC.

This chain uses TRBV28 with TRBJ1-4; TRBD1 might be the D (6 bases). V shed 8 bases and J shed 3 bases, with 22 bases lying between them. In germline, CDR1 is MDHEN, CDR2 SYDVKM. The CDR3 runs 17 residues. The CDR3, as DNA: TGTGCCAGCGAGGATCCAGGGGAGGCGGAGTCTAATGAAAAACTGTTTTTT. It specifies CASEDPGEAESNEKLFF.

J is TRBJ1-2 and V is TRBV6-5; D not resolved. The CDR3 loop spans 13 amino acids. V lost 3 bases and J 7 bases, leaving 12 bases between the germline ends. Germline CDR1 reads MNHEY; CDR2 reads SVGAGI. The CDR3 here is CASSYMGRGGYTF. As DNA, the CDR3 is TGTGCCAGCAGTTATATGGGTAGAGGTGGCTACACCTTC.

The chain couples TRBV12-3 or TRBV12-4 to TRBJ1-1; no clear D gene. There are 12 residues in the CDR3. V lost 5 bases and J 7 bases, leaving 11 bases between the germline ends. Here the CDR3 DNA reads TGTGCCAGCAGTAGGACGGCAGATGAAGCTTTCTTT. Translated, it gives CASSRTADEAFF.

The rearrangement joins TRBV6-2 or TRBV6-3 to TRBJ2-7; D is ambiguous. The V gene's germline CDR1 is MNHEY and CDR2 SVGEGT. The CDR3 contains 13 residues. V shed 7 bases and J shed 0 bases, with 10 bases lying between them. CDR3 nucleotides: TGTGCCAGCACCCCAGGAACCTCCTACGAGCAGTACTTC. Its translation: CASTPGTSYEQYF.

This rearrangement joins TRBV18 to TRBJ2-7; maybe TRBD1 (6 bases). The CDR3 has 14 residues. In germline, CDR1 is KGHSH, CDR2 LQKENI. The germline V and J ends were trimmed by 2 bases and 0 bases, with 8 bases remaining between them. The CDR3 DNA follows: TGTGCCAGCTCACCAGGACAGACCTCCTACGAGCAGTACTTC. Translated: CASSPGQTSYEQYF.

The rearrangement links TRBV28 to TRBJ2-5; 8 bases are shared with TRBD2. The CDR3 loop spans 15 amino acids. V dropped 1 base and J dropped 2; count of bases not matched to a gene: 3. Germline assignment: CDR1 MDHEN and CDR2 SYDVKM. CDR3 loop: CASSLFLAGQETQYF. In DNA form, the CDR3 reads TGTGCCAGCAGTTTATTCCTAGCGGGTCAAGAGACCCAGTACTTC.